This T cell receptor beta chain was profiled in a study of blood T cell repertoires in COVID-19 (dated by TCRdb to about 2020). In terms of the full investigation: Samples covering the acute and convalescent phases of COVID-19 were provided by collaborators in the United States, Italy and Spain. Deeply sampled blood TCRbeta repertoires from subjects exposed to, actively infected with, or recovered from COVID-19 were included in the dataset. The samples were drawn from the first 160 participants of the ongoing ImmuneRACE study and from 950 to 1,500 subjects provided by 6 global collaborators. HLA class I and class II types, where available, came from metadata supplied by the sample provider rather than from assay-based typing. The prospective study material was composed of cDNA or gDNA derived from T cells, B-cell-depleted T cells, or PBMCs. The repertoires were made available in a free public database intended to serve as a resource for research on the immune response to SARS-CoV-2. A de-identified subject ID, COVID-19 status, age in years and sex were almost always included in the sample metadata. Results the study describes overall, beyond this receptor: How much clinical and demographic metadata was included differed by source and by participant, and the metadata was provided uncurated.

Another Seattle source contributed samples from volunteer blood donors who had recovered from COVID-19. Collaborating institutions collected whole blood in K2EDTA tubes following their own protocols. For TCRbeta analysis, collaborators shipped samples as frozen whole blood, isolated PBMCs, or DNA extracted from either of those sample types. The immunoSEQ Assay, a bias-controlled multiplex PCR, was used to amplify TCRbeta CDR3 regions from genomic DNA. The authors' analysis ran thus. The number of nucleated cells in each sample was estimated from the amplification of reference gene primers within the assay. Sequence reads were collapsed and filtered to measure the absolute abundance of every unique TCRbeta CDR3 rearrangement. Productive Simpson clonality was computed per sample as the square root of Simpson's diversity index over productive rearrangements. What TCRdb holds here is the immuneACCESS table cut down to in-frame rearrangements. Part of the clones is not present; checked against another copy, under half of the missing clones reflect an unresolved V gene, and the others are unexplained. D and trimming come from the DNA, and the V and J calls and clone size come from that table. For this sample the table gives 200,000 to 250,000 clones, of which approximately 87% were detected only once. The ten largest clones take up about 6% of the sample.

In the case of this clone: The specificity of this receptor is unknown. No per-base quality is available; no much larger clone lies one base away.

Including cysteine and phenylalanine, the CDR3 has 13 amino acids. CDR3 DNA only is kept here, 39 bases in frame from base 1. The germline V gene (reference sequence) provides CDR1 LNHNV and CDR2 YYDKDF. Trimming removed 8 bases from V and 1 base from J; the gene matches leave 4 bases unexplained. Sequencing used peripheral blood. The origin of this receptor is a man in his 60s who had recovered from COVID-19. Here the chain combines TRBV15 and TRBJ1-1; 7 middle bases align to TRBD1. For the CDR3, the sequence is CATADRENTEAFF. In nucleotide form, the sequence is TGTGCCACCGCTGACAGGGAGAACACTGAAGCTTTCTTT.